The next 4 T cell receptor beta chains were all read from a single sample in a study of T cells in Graves' hyperthyroidism and ophthalmopathy. RNA transcripts provided the source from which TCR beta CDR3 regions were amplified. The TCR CDR3 was amplified in a first-round RT-PCR using the HTBI primer set. Each CDR3 protein is one row after TCRdb ran MiXCR on the multiplex PCR reads. The sample holds a few hundred thousand distinct CDR3 sequences; about 15% are singletons and the top ten take about 33%. Sequencing was carried out using blood. These receptors were collected from a woman aged 25 to 39 with Graves' hyperthyroidism.

This rearrangement joins TRBV11-1 to TRBJ2-5; TRBD2 matches at 13 bases. The CDR3 has 18 amino acids. Trimming at V came to 1 base and at J to 1 base, leaving 6 bases not matched to a gene. Germline CDR1 reads SGHAT; CDR2 reads FQDESV (reference sequence). The CDR3 loop reads CASSLGLLAGGSQETQYF. CDR3 nucleotide sequence: TGTGCCAGCAGCTTAGGACTACTAGCGGGAGGGTCCCAAGAGACCCAGTACTTC.

This clonotype was observed at least ten times. CDR3 DNA sequence: TGCAGTGCTAGAAAGGCTAGCGGGAGGGCTGAGACCCAGTACTTC. Its translation is CSARKASGRAETQYF. This chain connects TRBV20-1 to TRBJ2-5; 12 bases map to TRBD2. CDR3 length: 15 residues. CDR1 is DFQATT, CDR2 SNEGSKA, per germline (reference sequence). Trimming took 2 bases from V and 5 from J; bases not matched to a gene: 6.

With respect to this clonotype: Germline and junction disagree at one end, which may indicate a read error. The chain recombines TRBV6-5 with TRBJ2-1; 10 bases line up with TRBD2. The CDR3 loop spans 15 amino acids. CDR1 and CDR2 (germline): MNHEY, SVGAGI. The CDR3 sequence is CASSFGLAVMNGQFF. CDR3 bases: TGTGCCAGCAGTTTCGGACTAGCGGTGATGAATGGGCAGTTCTTC.

This clonotype was detected ten times or more. The chain uses TRBV20-1 and TRBJ2-7; D uncertain. CDR1 and CDR2 from the germline V gene are DFQATT and SNEGSKA (reference sequence). V lost 0 bases to trimming and J lost 4 bases, with 13 bases between them. The CDR3 runs to 14 residues. CDR3 residues: CSARDLRLLYEQYF. CDR3 bases: TGCAGTGCTAGAGATTTGAGACTCCTATACGAGCAGTACTTC.